Following are 30 T cell receptor beta chains from one sample sequenced in a study of blood T cell repertoires in COVID-19. The repertoire was sequenced with immunoSEQ multiplex PCR; TCRdb's copy has only in-frame clones and lacks some. The top ten clones hold roughly 1.8% of a sample with under 300,000 clones, roughly 90% of them seen once. The sequenced sample was PBMCs or T cells enriched from blood (not recorded which). The receptors here all came from a woman aged 55-70 years who had recovered from COVID-19.

This clone was seen a single time. The CDR3, as DNA: TGTGCCAGCAGTTCCCCCCTTGACGAGCAGTACTTC. It translates to CASSSPLDEQYF. This sequence joins TRBV6-6 and TRBJ2-7; D remains ambiguous. V was cut by 4 bases and J by 5 bases, with 9 bases left in between. The CDR3 has 12 residues. Germline V gene lookup returns CDR1 MNHNY and CDR2 SVGAGI (reference sequence).

The chain recombines TRBV5-6 with TRBJ1-4; D is ambiguous. Trimming took off 6 bases at V and 2 bases at J, with 17 bases between the two ends. CDR3 length: 16 amino acids. Germline CDR1 reads SGHDT; CDR2 reads YYEEEE. The DNA for the CDR3 is TGTGCCAGCACGCGTACCCAGGCCCTGACTAATGAAAAACTGTTTTTT. This codes for CASTRTQALTNEKLFF. Using reference TRBV5-6 and TRBJ1-4 for the parts outside the CDR3, the full variable domain is DAGVTQSPTHLIKTRGQQVTLRCSPKSGHDTVSWYQQALGQGPQFIFQYYEEEERQRGNFPDRFSGHQFPNYSSELNVNALLLGDSALYLCASTRTQALTNEKLFFGSGTQLSVL.

The chain employs TRBV11-1 and TRBJ2-1, with D uncertain. The CDR3 is made up of 13 amino acids. Germline-derived CDR1 and CDR2 are SGHAT and FQDESV (reference sequence). Trimming shortened V by 2 bases and J by 9 bases, and 11 bases separated the two germline ends. The CDR3 nucleotides are TGTGCCAGCAGCTTACCAATACGGAGTGAGCAGTTCTTC. Its translation is CASSLPIRSEQFF. The whole variable domain, remainder taken from reference TRBV11-1 and TRBJ2-1, is EAEVAQSPRYKITEKSQAVAFWCDPISGHATLYWYRQILGQGPELLVQFQDESVVDDSQLPKDRFSAERLKGVDSTLKIQPAELGDSAMYLCASSLPIRSEQFFGPGTRLTVL.

J is TRBJ2-7 and V is TRBV7-3; 7 nucleotides agree with TRBD2. The V and J ends lost 1 base and 2 bases, in that order; junction bases with no gene match: 5. Per the germline V gene, CDR1 is SGHTA and CDR2 is FQGTGA. This CDR3 comprises 15 residues. In nucleotides, the CDR3 is TGTGCCAGCAGCTTAATAGCGGGTGATACCTACGAGCAGTACTTC. This codes for CASSLIAGDTYEQYF.

The rearrangement links TRBV27 to TRBJ1-1; perhaps TRBD1 as D (5 bases). The CDR3 consists of 14 residues. Trimming shortened V by 1 base and J by 1 base, and 7 bases separated the two germline ends. CDR1 is MNHEY, CDR2 SMNVEV, per germline (reference sequence). CDR3 in DNA: TGTGCCAGCAGTTTATTCACAGGGAACACTGAAGCTTTCTTT. Translated: CASSLFTGNTEAFF.

The V and J genes are TRBV3-1 (or the pseudogene TRBV3-2) and TRBJ2-5; 9 bases match TRBD2. CDR1 is LGHDT, CDR2 YNNKEL, per germline (reference sequence). The V and J ends lost 3 bases and 7 bases, in that order; junction bases with no gene match: 12. The CDR3 sequence is 16 residues long. The CDR3 sequence: CASSQGVLAGPATQYF. DNA for the CDR3: TGTGCCAGCAGCCAGGGGGTCCTAGCGGGACCAGCGACCCAGTACTTC.

The chain joins TRBV28 to TRBJ2-1; D ambiguous. Trimming took off 4 bases at V and 0 bases at J, with 10 bases between the two ends. The CDR3 covers 15 residues. The germline CDR1 and CDR2 sequences are MDHEN and SYDVKM. The DNA of the CDR3 is TGTGCCAGCAGTTCCTTTGGTAGCTCCTACAATGAGCAGTTCTTC. Protein: CASSSFGSSYNEQFF.

The chain joins TRBV5-4 to TRBJ1-2; 7 nucleotides match TRBD1. CDR3 size: 16 residues. J lost 7 bases, V lost 0 bases, and 12 bases had no gene match. The germline CDR1 and CDR2 sequences are SGHNT and YYREEE (reference sequence). The CDR3 reads CASSLGTGQVVIGYTF. DNA of the CDR3: TGTGCCAGCAGCTTGGGGACAGGACAAGTTGTTATTGGCTACACCTTC. Complete variable domain (other parts from reference TRBV5-4 and TRBJ1-2): ETGVTQSPTHLIKTRGQQVTLRCSSQSGHNTVSWYQQALGQGPQFIFQYYREEENGRGNFPPRFSGLQFPNYSSELNVNALELDDSALYLCASSLGTGQVVIGYTFGSGTRLTVV.

This clone was recorded once. The chain has TRBV9 and TRBJ1-1; D may be TRBD1 (6 bases). The CDR3 totals 15 residues. CDR1 is SGDLS, CDR2 YYNGEE, per germline. V shed 4 bases and J shed 1 base, with 14 bases lying between them. CDR3 loop: CASSTRGQWNTEAFF. The CDR3, as DNA: TGTGCCAGCAGCACCCGGGGACAATGGAACACTGAAGCTTTCTTT.

This clone was detected a few times. The rearrangement uses TRBV5-1 and TRBJ2-3, with a possible D match to TRBD1 (6 bases). V was shortened by 5 bases and J by 5 bases, with 12 bases between the two germline ends. The CDR3 runs to 13 residues. Germline V CDR1 and CDR2: SGHRS, YFSETQ. The CDR3 loop is CASRGGGRDTQYF. CDR3 in DNA: TGCGCCAGCAGAGGGGGTGGTAGAGATACGCAGTATTTT. The full variable domain, completed using reference TRBV5-1 and TRBJ2-3, is KAGVTQTPRYLIKTRGQQVTLSCSPISGHRSVSWYQQTPGQGLQFLFEYFSETQRNKGNFPGRFSGRQFSNSRSEMNVSTLELGDSALYLCASRGGGRDTQYFGPGTRLTVL.

The J gene is TRBJ2-3, the V gene TRBV19; 7 bases fit TRBD1. This CDR3 comprises 14 residues. V lost 5 bases to trimming and J lost 1 base; unmatched junction nucleotides: 3. CDR1 is LNHDA and CDR2 is SQIVND in the germline V gene (reference sequence). The CDR3 DNA reads TGTGCCAGTAGTCCCGGGACAGGCACAGATACGCAGTATTTT. It codes for CASSPGTGTDTQYF. Looking up the rest from reference TRBV19 and TRBJ2-3 gives the full variable domain: DGGITQSPKYLFRKEGQNVTLSCEQNLNHDAMYWYRQDPGQGLRLIYYSQIVNDFQKGDIAEGYSVSREKKESFPLTVTSAQKNPTAFYLCASSPGTGTDTQYFGPGTRLTVL.

The chain couples TRBV24-1 to TRBJ1-2; D remains ambiguous. This CDR3 is 14 amino acids long. Trimming left V 1 base short and J 4 bases short, with 9 bases between. Germline V gives CDR1 KGHDR, CDR2 SFDVKD. CDR3 DNA sequence: TGTGCCACCAGTGATTTTCAGAGAGGCTATGGCTACACCTTC. This codes for CATSDFQRGYGYTF.

The rearrangement links TRBV28 to TRBJ2-7, with D possibly TRBD1 on 6 matching bases. Germline assignment: CDR1 MDHEN and CDR2 SYDVKM. The CDR3 sequence is 11 residues long. Trimming stripped 6 bases from V and 5 bases from J, with 8 bases between. In nucleotides, the CDR3 is TGTGCCAGCAGGGCAGGGGACGAGCAGTACTTC. It codes for CASRAGDEQYF.

The J gene is TRBJ2-1, the V gene TRBV11-3; 7 nucleotides agree with TRBD2. Trimming took 5 bases from V and 8 from J; bases not matched to a gene: 9. Germline-derived CDR1 and CDR2 are SGHNT and YENEEA. The CDR3 covers 14 residues. CDR3 protein: CASSTLGGSYEQFF. The CDR3 nucleotides read TGTGCCAGCAGCACCCTTGGCGGGAGCTATGAGCAGTTCTTC.

The rearrangement links TRBV7-3 to TRBJ2-5; TRBD2 agrees at 13 bases. The CDR3 is made up of 17 amino acids. Losses at the gene ends were 2 bases for V and 4 bases for J; bases not matched to a gene: 7. Germline CDR1 SGHTA, CDR2 FQGTGA. The CDR3, as DNA: TGTGCCAGCAGCTTAGAGAGGGGACTAGCGGGGATAGAGACCCAGTACTTC. It yields the protein CASSLERGLAGIETQYF.

This sequence joins TRBV11-2 and TRBJ2-7; 9 bases are shared with TRBD2. The CDR3 consists of 13 residues. In germline, CDR1 is SGHAT, CDR2 FQNNGV. Trimming at V came to 4 bases and at J to 6 bases, leaving 4 bases not matched to a gene. CDR3 sequence reads: CASSSAGGPEQYF. CDR3 DNA sequence: TGTGCCAGCAGCTCGGCGGGGGGGCCCGAGCAGTACTTC.

This sequence joins TRBV28 and TRBJ1-1; D gene ambiguous. CDR3 size: 13 residues. CDR1 and CDR2 (germline): MDHEN, SYDVKM. Trimming left V 6 bases short and J 3 bases short, with 11 bases between. In DNA, the CDR3 is TGTGCCAGCAGCTCTACAGAATACACTGAAGCTTTCTTT. It specifies CASSSTEYTEAFF.

V usage is TRBV10-1 and J usage is TRBJ2-2; TRBD1 matches at 7 bases. This CDR3 region has 16 residues. V was clipped by 3 bases and J by 4 bases; unmatched bases: 8. Germline-derived CDR1 and CDR2 are WNHNN and SYGVQD (reference sequence). CDR3 coding DNA: TGCGCCAGCAGTGAAAAGACAGGGAGCGTCACCGGGGAGCTGTTTTTT. Translation gives CASSEKTGSVTGELFF.

This clone has more than one count but fewer than ten. The chain is built from TRBV27 and TRBJ2-3; D might be TRBD2 (6 bases). This CDR3 spans 13 amino acids. The germline V gene encodes CDR1 MNHEY and CDR2 SMNVEV (reference sequence). V shed 7 bases and J shed 5 bases, with 13 bases lying between them. CDR3 region: CASKEGGRDTQYF. CDR3 in DNA: TGTGCCAGCAAGGAGGGAGGAAGAGATACGCAGTATTTT.

This chain uses TRBV5-6 with TRBJ2-3; the D gene is possibly TRBD2 (5 bases). V shed 1 base and J shed 3 bases, with 9 bases lying between them. This CDR3 spans 14 amino acids. Germline CDR1 is SGHDT and CDR2 is YYEEEE. This chain's CDR3 is CASSLRERTDTQYF. CDR3 coding DNA: TGTGCCAGCAGCTTGAGGGAGAGGACAGATACGCAGTATTTT.

The V call is TRBV12-5, the J call TRBJ1-1; TRBD1 aligns across 10 bases. Looked up from germline, CDR1 is LGHNT and CDR2 is FRNRAP. Trimming removed 6 bases from V and 1 base from J; junction bases left unmatched: 5. This CDR3 spans 15 amino acids. The CDR3 DNA reads as TGTGCTAGTGGCCCTAGACAGGGGGCGAACACTGAAGCTTTCTTT. Translation gives CASGPRQGANTEAFF.

This sequence joins TRBV10-3 and TRBJ2-1, with a tentative D call TRBD2 (5 bases). V was pared by 0 bases and J by 2 bases, with 11 bases between. Germline loops: CDR1 ENHRY, CDR2 SYGVKD. This CDR3 has 16 amino acids. The CDR3 loop reads CAISESGIGPYNEQFF. The CDR3 DNA follows: TGTGCCATCAGTGAGTCCGGGATAGGCCCCTACAATGAGCAGTTCTTC.

The genes are TRBV11-3 and TRBJ1-1, with D hard to call. This CDR3 is built from 13 residues. CDR1 is SGHNT, CDR2 YENEEA, per germline. V lost 4 bases and J 3 bases, leaving 9 bases between the germline ends. The CDR3 reads CASSSGWYTEAFF. The CDR3 DNA follows: TGTGCCAGCAGCTCGGGTTGGTACACTGAAGCTTTCTTT.

The chain recombines TRBV21-1 with TRBJ2-7; TRBD1 is taken as the D call from the table, unchecked against the DNA. TRBV21-1 is a pseudogene. The CDR3 contains 14 residues. The CDR3 sequence is CASSKRTGLYEQYF. In nucleotides, the CDR3 is TGTGCCAGCAGCAAACGGACAGGCCTCTACGAGCAGTACTTC.

The V and J genes are TRBV28 and TRBJ1-5; 7 bases line up with TRBD1. The CDR3 is 14 amino acids. Germline CDR1 reads MDHEN; CDR2 reads SYDVKM. V lost 5 bases, J lost 1 base, and 2 bases stayed unmatched. This chain's CDR3 is CASSTGQSNQPQHF. As DNA, the CDR3 is TGTGCCAGCAGTACGGGACAGAGCAATCAGCCCCAGCATTTT.

The chain links TRBV6-5 to TRBJ1-2; TRBD1 agrees at 7 bases. Germline V lookup: CDR1 MNHEY, CDR2 SVGAGI. This CDR3 contains 14 residues. V shed 5 bases, J shed 7 bases, and the junction held 10 bases outside the gene matches. The chain's CDR3 is CASSTRQGNGGYTF. CDR3 sequence (DNA): TGTGCCAGCAGTACCAGACAGGGCAACGGTGGCTACACCTTC.

The chain links TRBV19 to TRBJ2-7; D remains ambiguous. The V gene lost 8 bases and the J gene lost 0 bases, with 17 bases spanning the gap. Germline V lookup: CDR1 LNHDA, CDR2 SQIVND (reference sequence). The CDR3 contains 15 residues. CDR3 sequence: CASAPRQVLSYEQYF. For the CDR3, the DNA is TGTGCCAGTGCGCCCCGGCAGGTACTCTCCTACGAGCAGTACTTC.

V gene TRBV10-3 combines with J gene TRBJ1-2; no reliable D call. Trimming stripped 3 bases from V and 3 bases from J, with 14 bases between. Germline V gene sequence: CDR1 ENHRY, CDR2 SYGVKD. This CDR3 region has 15 residues. The CDR3 protein is CAISDGSGRDYGYTF. As DNA, the CDR3 is TGTGCCATCAGTGACGGCAGCGGCCGAGACTATGGCTACACCTTC.

The chain employs TRBV6-8 and TRBJ1-1; the D is unclear. The CDR3 totals 12 residues. Germline V gene lookup returns CDR1 MNHGY and CDR2 SAAAGT. Deletions cut 8 bases from V and 5 bases from J, with 12 bases between. Here the CDR3 DNA reads TGTGCCAGCGGCGGCAGAAATACTGAAGCTTTCTTT. This gives the protein CASGGRNTEAFF.

This clone has just a few counts. The chain carries TRBV2 and TRBJ2-5, with a possible D match to TRBD1 (5 bases). The CDR3 is 13 amino acids. Germline assignment: CDR1 SNHLY and CDR2 FYNNEI. Trimming pared 7 bases from V and 3 bases from J, leaving 12 bases between. The CDR3 sequence: CASIFGHEETQYF. The CDR3 coding sequence is TGTGCCAGCATCTTCGGACACGAAGAGACCCAGTACTTC.